These 8 T cell receptor beta chains came from one sample sequenced in a study of T-cell reconstitution after alpha-beta-depleted transplantation in children. A library of TCRbeta sequences, prepared with unique molecular identifiers, was generated. TCRdb fed the PCR reads into MiXCR, producing one record per CDR3 protein. There are about 830,000 distinct CDR3 sequences in the sample; around 17% occur only once, and roughly 4.8% lies in the top ten. The sequencing used PBMCs, mostly from graft donor cells, collected 360 days after TCRalphabeta/CD19-depleted stem cell transplant. The receptors originated from a male patient aged 10-17 years who had a stem cell transplant for acute lymphoblastic leukemia, so the T cells may come from the graft donor.

Ten or more counts support this clonotype. The chain recombines TRBV5-1 with TRBJ2-4, with D tentatively TRBD1 (6 bases). CDR3 length equals 14 residues. Trimming removed 5 bases from V and 8 bases from J, with 17 bases in between. Per the germline V gene, CDR1 is SGHRS and CDR2 is YFSETQ. The CDR3 here is CASSIWGQRDIQYF. Written as DNA, the CDR3 is TGCGCCAGCAGTATCTGGGGGCAGAGGGACATTCAGTACTTC.

This clonotype was detected a few times. The chain combines TRBV2 with TRBJ2-7, with TRBD2 matching 10 bases. The V segment lost 7 bases and the J segment 1 base; nucleotides outside the gene matches: 10. Germline V CDR1 and CDR2: SNHLY, FYNNEI. This CDR3 is built from 16 residues. The DNA of the CDR3 is TGTGCCAGCATCAAGAGGACTAGCGGTAATTCCTACGAGCAGTACTTC. Its protein is CASIKRTSGNSYEQYF.

The chain has TRBV20-1 and TRBJ1-2; D is ambiguous. The CDR3 consists of 14 residues. Germline V gene data show CDR1 as DFQATT and CDR2 as SNEGSKA (reference sequence). V lost 0 bases and J 0 bases, leaving 8 bases between the germline ends. CDR3 amino acids: CSARERLTNYGYTF. For the CDR3, the DNA is TGCAGTGCTAGAGAGCGGTTAACTAACTATGGCTACACCTTC.

The V call is TRBV27, the J call TRBJ2-1; D is perhaps TRBD1 (5 bases). Germline lookup yields CDR1 MNHEY and CDR2 SMNVEV (reference sequence). Trimming stripped 4 bases from V and 13 bases from J, with 17 bases between. The CDR3 covers 13 residues. CDR3 protein: CASSSQVFQGQFF. CDR3 bases: TGTGCCAGCAGTTCACAGGTCTTTCAAGGACAGTTCTTC.

This clonotype was seen a few times. This chain connects TRBV6-2 or TRBV6-3 to TRBJ2-5; 7 bases match TRBD2. With 7 bases clipped from V and 5 bases from J, the junction kept 10 bases outside the gene matches. The CDR3 is made up of 14 amino acids. The V gene's germline CDR1 is MNHEY and CDR2 SVGEGT. CDR3 residues: CASNLGRSDETQYF. The DNA for the CDR3 is TGTGCCAGCAACCTCGGGAGGAGCGACGAGACCCAGTACTTC.

V usage is TRBV7-9 and J usage is TRBJ1-4; D is unresolved. Germline CDR1 SEHNR, CDR2 FQNEAQ (reference sequence). Trimming cost V 1 base and J 5 bases, with 17 bases left between them. The CDR3 consists of 17 residues. In nucleotides, the CDR3 is TGTGCCAGCAGCTTAGGTCTCGGGTTCCCCGGAAATGAAAAACTGTTTTTT. Its protein product is CASSLGLGFPGNEKLFF.

The chain employs TRBV5-1 and TRBJ2-1, with 11 bases lining up with TRBD2. V was clipped by 0 bases and J by 3 bases; unmatched bases: 5. Germline V gene sequence: CDR1 SGHRS, CDR2 YFSETQ. The CDR3 contains 17 residues. The CDR3 loop is CASSLGGLADFYNEQFF. CDR3 bases: TGCGCCAGCAGCTTGGGGGGACTAGCGGATTTCTACAATGAGCAGTTCTTC. Looking up the rest from reference TRBV5-1 and TRBJ2-1 gives the full variable domain: KAGVTQTPRYLIKTRGQQVTLSCSPISGHRSVSWYQQTPGQGLQFLFEYFSETQRNKGNFPGRFSGRQFSNSRSEMNVSTLELGDSALYLCASSLGGLADFYNEQFFGPGTRLTVL.

This clonotype was recorded a few times. The V and J genes are TRBV4-1 and TRBJ2-1, with no clear D. Germline CDR1 MGHRA, CDR2 YSYEKL. The V end was cut by 4 bases, the J end by 5 bases, with 18 bases between. This CDR3 region has 16 residues. The CDR3 reads CASSPRSSPLNNEQFF. In DNA form, the CDR3 reads TGCGCCAGCAGCCCGAGGTCAAGTCCCCTTAACAATGAGCAGTTCTTC.